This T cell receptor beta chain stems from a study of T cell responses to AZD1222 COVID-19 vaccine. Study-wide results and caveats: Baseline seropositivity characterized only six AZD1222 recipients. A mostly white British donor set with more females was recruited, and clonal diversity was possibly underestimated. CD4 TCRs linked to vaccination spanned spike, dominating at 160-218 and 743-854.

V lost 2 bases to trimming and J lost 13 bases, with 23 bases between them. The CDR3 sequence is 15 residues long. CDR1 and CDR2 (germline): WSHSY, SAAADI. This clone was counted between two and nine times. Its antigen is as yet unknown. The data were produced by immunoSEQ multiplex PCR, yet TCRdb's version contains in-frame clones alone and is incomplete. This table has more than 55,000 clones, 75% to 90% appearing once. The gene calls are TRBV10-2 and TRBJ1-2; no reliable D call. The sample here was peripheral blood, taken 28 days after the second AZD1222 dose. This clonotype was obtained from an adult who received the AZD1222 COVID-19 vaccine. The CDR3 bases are TGCGCCAGCAGTGAGACACGAACCCCAAACCGATTTTTCACCTTC. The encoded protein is CASSETRTPNRFFTF.